This T cell receptor (beta chain) was obtained from a study of human T cells and chemical hapten exposure. TCRdb analysed the RACE reads with MiXCR anew, one entry per CDR3 protein. This sample has approximately 110,000 distinct CDR3 sequences, with about 11% found just once. Ten or more counts support this clonotype. Time point denoted: patch test 1, 2 weeks after DPC sensitization. Treatment indicated: therapeutic diphenylcyclopropenone sensitization with weekly scalp DPC. V was clipped by 3 bases and J by 6 bases, with 15 bases between them. Germline V gene sequence: CDR1 WNHNN, CDR2 SYGVQD (reference sequence). This CDR3 contains 14 residues.

V is TRBV10-1 and J is TRBJ2-7; tentatively, D is TRBD1 (7 bases). This receptor was taken from a woman aged 40 to 49 with alopecia areata. Some clones in this sample may be carry-over from other donors' samples. Sequences were derived from whole blood, sampled in connection with sensitization to the hapten diphenylcyclopropenone (DPC). Here the CDR3 reads CASSEYRGGGEQYF. The CDR3 DNA follows: TGCGCCAGCAGTGAATACAGGGGAGGTGGCGAGCAGTACTTC.